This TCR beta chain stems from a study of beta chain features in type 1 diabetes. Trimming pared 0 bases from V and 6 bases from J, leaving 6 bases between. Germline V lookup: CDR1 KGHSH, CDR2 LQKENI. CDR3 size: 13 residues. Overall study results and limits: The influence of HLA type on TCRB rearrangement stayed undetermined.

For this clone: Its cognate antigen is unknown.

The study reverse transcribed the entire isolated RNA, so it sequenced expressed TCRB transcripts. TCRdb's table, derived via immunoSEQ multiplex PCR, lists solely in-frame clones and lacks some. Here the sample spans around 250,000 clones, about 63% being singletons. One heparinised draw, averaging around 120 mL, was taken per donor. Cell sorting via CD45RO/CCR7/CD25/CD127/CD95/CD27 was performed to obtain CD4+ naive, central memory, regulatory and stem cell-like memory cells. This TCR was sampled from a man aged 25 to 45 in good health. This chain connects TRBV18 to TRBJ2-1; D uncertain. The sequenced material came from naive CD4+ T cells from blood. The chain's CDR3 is CASSPPAANEQFF. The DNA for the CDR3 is TGTGCCAGCTCACCACCGGCAGCCAATGAGCAGTTCTTC.